This T cell receptor beta chain was documented in a study of blood T cells in healthy people across ages. Study as a whole: About one barcoded beta molecule per two T cells was the capture yield of template switching. Points from the study as a whole: Estimated diversity across one million T cells was deemed an underestimate.

With respect to this clonotype: No antigen is known for it.

Through a sample-barcoded 5' primer and a J-beta primer mix, a second PCR was run for roughly 6 to 12 cycles. A tag from a template-switch adaptor with 12 random nucleotides marked each cDNA molecule. Each CDR3 protein is one row after TCRdb ran MiXCR on the 5' RACE reads. The sample consists of 1.5 million to 2 million distinct CDR3 sequences, roughly 28% of them appearing once. The ends lost 5 bases at V and 2 bases at J; junction bases unmatched: 7. The CDR3 sequence is 18 residues long. The germline CDR1 and CDR2 sequences are SGHTA and FQGNSA. Specimen: blood. V is TRBV7-2 and J is TRBJ2-1, with 15 positions matching TRBD2. The receptor's source is a woman aged 25 to 45 in good health. CDR3 amino acids: CASSGGLAGGKPYNEQFF. As DNA, the CDR3 is TGTGCCAGCAGCGGCGGACTAGCGGGAGGGAAACCCTACAATGAGCAGTTCTTC.